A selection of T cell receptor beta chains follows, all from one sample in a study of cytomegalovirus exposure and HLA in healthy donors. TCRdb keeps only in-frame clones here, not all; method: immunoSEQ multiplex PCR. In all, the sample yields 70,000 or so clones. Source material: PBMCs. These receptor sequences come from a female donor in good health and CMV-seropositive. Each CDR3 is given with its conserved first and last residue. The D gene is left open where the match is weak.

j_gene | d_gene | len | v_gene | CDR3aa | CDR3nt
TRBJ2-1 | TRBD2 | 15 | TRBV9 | CASSVVTSGNNEQFF | TGTGCCAGCAGCGTAGTCACTAGCGGAAACAATGAGCAGTTCTTC
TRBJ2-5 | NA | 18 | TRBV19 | CASSTSIDRYGPQETQYF | TGTGCCAGTAGTACCTCAATCGACAGGTATGGTCCACAAGAGACCCAGTACTTC
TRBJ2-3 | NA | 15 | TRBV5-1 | CASSLALRSTDTQYF | TGCGCCAGCAGCTTGGCCTTGCGGAGCACAGATACGCAGTATTTT
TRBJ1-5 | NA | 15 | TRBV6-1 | CASSESQGKVQPQHF | TGTGCCAGCAGTGAATCCCAGGGGAAAGTTCAGCCCCAGCATTTT
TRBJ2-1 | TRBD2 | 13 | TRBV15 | CATTSGIYNEQFF | TGTGCCACCACAAGCGGGATCTACAATGAGCAGTTCTTC
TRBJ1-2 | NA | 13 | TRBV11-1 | CASSLGQNYGYTF | TGTGCCAGCAGCTTAGGACAGAACTATGGCTACACCTTC
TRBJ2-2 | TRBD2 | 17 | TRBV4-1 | CASSQSQLAGGTGELFF | TGCGCCAGCAGCCAATCCCAACTAGCGGGGGGAACCGGGGAGCTGTTTTTT
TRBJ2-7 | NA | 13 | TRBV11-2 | CASSRSTTYEQYF | TGTGCCAGCAGCCGAAGTACAACCTACGAGCAGTACTTC
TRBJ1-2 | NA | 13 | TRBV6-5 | CASRTDSNYGYTF | TGTGCCAGCAGGACCGACAGCAACTATGGCTACACCTTC
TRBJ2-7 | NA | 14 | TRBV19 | CASSINTEVYEQYF | TGTGCCAGTAGTATTAACACCGAGGTCTACGAGCAGTACTTC
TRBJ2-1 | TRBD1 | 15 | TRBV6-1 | CASISQGVGYNEQFF | TGTGCCAGCATCTCACAGGGGGTTGGCTACAATGAGCAGTTCTTC
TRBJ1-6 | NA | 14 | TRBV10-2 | CASTGYRDNSPLHF | TGCGCCAGCACGGGATACCGGGATAATTCACCCCTCCACTTT
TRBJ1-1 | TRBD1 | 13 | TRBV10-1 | CASSAGTDTEAFF | TGCGCCAGCAGTGCAGGGACAGACACTGAAGCTTTCTTT
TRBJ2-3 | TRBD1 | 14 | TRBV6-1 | CASSEQGGTDTQYF | TGTGCCAGCAGTGAACAGGGGGGCACAGATACGCAGTATTTT
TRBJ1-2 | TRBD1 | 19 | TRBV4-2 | CASSQDPGARTGRTSGYTF | TGTGCCAGCAGCCAAGATCCGGGGGCGAGGACAGGGCGCACGAGCGGCTACACCTTC
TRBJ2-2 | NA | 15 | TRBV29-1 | CSVDLRGGDTGELFF | TGCAGCGTTGACTTGCGGGGAGGCGACACCGGGGAGCTGTTTTTT
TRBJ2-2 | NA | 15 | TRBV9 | CASSVGIANTGELFF | TGTGCCAGCAGCGTAGGAATAGCGAACACCGGGGAGCTGTTTTTT
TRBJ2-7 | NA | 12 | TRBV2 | CASSPQGLEQYF | TGTGCCAGCAGCCCACAGGGCCTGGAGCAGTACTTC
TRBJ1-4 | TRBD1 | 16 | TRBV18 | CASSPGQAATNEKLFF | TGTGCCAGCTCACCGGGACAGGCAGCGACTAATGAAAAACTGTTTTTT
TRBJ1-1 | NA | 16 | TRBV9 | CASSVDISGRGTEAFF | TGTGCCAGCAGCGTAGACATATCAGGGAGGGGCACTGAAGCTTTCTTT
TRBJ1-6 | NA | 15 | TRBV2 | CASSDQGAYNSPLHF | TGTGCCAGCAGTGATCAGGGCGCCTATAATTCACCCCTCCACTTT
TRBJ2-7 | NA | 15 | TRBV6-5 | CASSYSRPETYEQYF | TGTGCCAGCAGTTACTCCAGGCCTGAGACATACGAGCAGTACTTC
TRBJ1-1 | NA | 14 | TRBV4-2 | CASSQTDLGPEAFF | TGTGCCAGCAGCCAAACGGATTTGGGGCCCGAAGCTTTCTTT
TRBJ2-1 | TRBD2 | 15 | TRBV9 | CASSAQREGWNEQFF | TGTGCCAGCAGCGCCCAGCGGGAGGGCTGGAATGAGCAGTTCTTC
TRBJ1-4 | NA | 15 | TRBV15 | CATSSSGDLNEKLFF | TGTGCCACCAGCAGCTCAGGGGACCTTAATGAAAAACTGTTTTTT
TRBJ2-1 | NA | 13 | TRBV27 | CASSARANYEQFF | TGTGCCAGCAGTGCGCGGGCCAACTATGAGCAGTTCTTC
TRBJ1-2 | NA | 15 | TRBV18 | CASSPPAQGTHGYTF | TGTGCCAGCTCACCGCCGGCGCAGGGGACCCATGGCTACACCTTC
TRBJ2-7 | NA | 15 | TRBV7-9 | CASRLGESTPYEQYF | TGTGCCAGCAGACTCGGTGAGAGTACCCCTTACGAGCAGTACTTC
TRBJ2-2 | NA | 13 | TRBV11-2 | CASNLKLTGELFF | TGTGCCAGCAACCTCAAACTCACCGGGGAGCTGTTTTTT
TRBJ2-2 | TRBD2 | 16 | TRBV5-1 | CASSWLAEPRSGELFF | TGCGCCAGCAGCTGGCTAGCGGAGCCACGAAGCGGGGAGCTGTTTTTT
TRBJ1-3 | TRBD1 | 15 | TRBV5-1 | CASSLGQSSGNTIYF | TGCGCCAGCAGCCTGGGACAGAGCTCTGGAAACACCATATATTTT
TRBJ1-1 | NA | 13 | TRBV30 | CAWSHSPDTEAFF | TGTGCCTGGTCCCACTCCCCCGACACTGAAGCTTTCTTT
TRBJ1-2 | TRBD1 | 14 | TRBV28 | CASRRQGGGYGYTF | TGTGCCAGCAGGAGACAGGGTGGAGGCTATGGCTACACCTTC
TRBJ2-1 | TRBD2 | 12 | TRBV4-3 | CASSQEGGEQFF | TGCGCCAGCAGCCAAGAGGGGGGGGAGCAGTTCTTC
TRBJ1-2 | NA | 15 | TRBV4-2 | CASSQAQQGNYGYTF | TGTGCCAGCAGCCAGGCTCAGCAGGGGAACTATGGCTACACCTTC
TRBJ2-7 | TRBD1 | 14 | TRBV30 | CAWSVLTGSVEQYF | TGTGCCTGGAGTGTACTGACAGGGTCCGTCGAGCAGTACTTC
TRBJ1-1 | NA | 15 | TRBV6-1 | CASSEALEGNTEAFF | TGTGCCAGCAGTGAAGCGCTAGAGGGGAACACTGAAGCTTTCTTT
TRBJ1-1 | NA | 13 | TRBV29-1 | CSVEELFGHEAFF | TGCAGCGTTGAGGAACTTTTTGGGCATGAAGCTTTCTTT
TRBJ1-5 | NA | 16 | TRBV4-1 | CASSQHLDRLNQPQHF | TGCGCCAGCAGTCAGCACCTAGACAGGCTCAATCAGCCCCAGCATTTT
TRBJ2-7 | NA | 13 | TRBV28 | CASSRSLSYEQYF | TGTGCCAGCAGTCGTTCCCTTAGCTACGAGCAGTACTTC
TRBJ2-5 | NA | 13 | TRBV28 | CASTESRGETQYF | TGTGCCAGCACCGAAAGTAGAGGGGAGACCCAGTACTTC
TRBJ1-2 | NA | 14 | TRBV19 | CASSFQGIVYGYTF | TGTGCCAGTAGTTTCCAGGGCATTGTCTATGGCTACACCTTC
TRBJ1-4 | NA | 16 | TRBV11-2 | CASSLNSPGGLEKLFF | TGTGCCAGCAGCTTAAATAGCCCCGGAGGATTGGAAAAACTGTTTTTT
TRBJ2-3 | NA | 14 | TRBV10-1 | CASSDRGGIDTQYF | TGCGCCAGCAGTGATCGAGGGGGAATTGATACGCAGTATTTT
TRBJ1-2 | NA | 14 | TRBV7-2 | CASSLAGQLYGYTF | TGTGCCAGCAGCTTAGCTGGGCAGCTCTATGGCTACACCTTC
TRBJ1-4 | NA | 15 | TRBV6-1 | CASSAMSGENEKLFF | TGTGCCAGCAGTGCGATGAGTGGAGAGAATGAAAAACTGTTTTTT